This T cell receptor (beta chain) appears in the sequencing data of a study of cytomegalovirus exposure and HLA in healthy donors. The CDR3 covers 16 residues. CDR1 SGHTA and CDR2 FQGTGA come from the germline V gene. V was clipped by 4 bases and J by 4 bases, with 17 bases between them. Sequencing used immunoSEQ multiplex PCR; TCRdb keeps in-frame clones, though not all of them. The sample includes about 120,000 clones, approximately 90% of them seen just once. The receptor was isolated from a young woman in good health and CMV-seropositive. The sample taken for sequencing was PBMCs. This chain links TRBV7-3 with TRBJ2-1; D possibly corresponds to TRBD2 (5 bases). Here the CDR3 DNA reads TGTGCCAGCAGCTCCAGTCAGAGCGGTCATTACAATGAGCAGTTCTTC. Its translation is CASSSSQSGHYNEQFF.